This T cell receptor (beta chain) was retrieved from a study of OX40 agonist ivuxolimab in advanced cancers. TCRdb keeps only in-frame clones here, not all; method: immunoSEQ multiplex PCR. The repertoire holds about 63,000 clones, with 75% to 90% as singletons. Trimming removed 0 bases at V and 8 bases at J, with 4 bases between. Germline assignment: CDR1 LNHNV and CDR2 YYDKDF (reference sequence). CDR3 length: 11 amino acids. The V call is TRBV15, the J call TRBJ1-1; D uncertain. The clonotype was recovered from an adult with an advanced solid tumor such as melanoma, head and neck, liver or kidney cancer. The specimen was CD4+ or CD8+ T cells sorted from blood, collected in a trial of the OX40 agonist ivuxolimab. As DNA, the CDR3 is TGTGCCACCAGCAGAGATAGGGAAGCTTTCTTT. Protein product: CATSRDREAFF.